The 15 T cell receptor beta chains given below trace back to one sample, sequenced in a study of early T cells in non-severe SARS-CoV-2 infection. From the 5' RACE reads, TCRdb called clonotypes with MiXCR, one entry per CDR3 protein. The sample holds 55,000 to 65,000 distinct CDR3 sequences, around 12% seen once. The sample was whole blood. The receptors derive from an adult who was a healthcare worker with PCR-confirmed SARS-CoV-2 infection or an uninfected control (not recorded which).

CDR3 loop: CASSQGGRVYEQYF. The CDR3 nucleotides are TGTGCCAGCAGCCAAGGTGGCAGGGTCTACGAGCAGTACTTC. J is TRBJ2-7 and V is TRBV3-1, with TRBD1 as a possible D gene (5 bases). The V end was cut by 1 base, the J end by 3 bases, with 10 bases between. The CDR3 has 14 amino acids. The germline V gene encodes CDR1 LGHDT and CDR2 YNNKEL (reference sequence).

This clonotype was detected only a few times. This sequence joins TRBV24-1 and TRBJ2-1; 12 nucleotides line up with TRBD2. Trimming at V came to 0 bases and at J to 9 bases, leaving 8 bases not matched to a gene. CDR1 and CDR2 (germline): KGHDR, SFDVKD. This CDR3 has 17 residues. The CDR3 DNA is TGTGCCACCAGTGATTTGCCCCGGACTAGCGGGATCGTTGAGCAGTTCTTC. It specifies CATSDLPRTSGIVEQFF.

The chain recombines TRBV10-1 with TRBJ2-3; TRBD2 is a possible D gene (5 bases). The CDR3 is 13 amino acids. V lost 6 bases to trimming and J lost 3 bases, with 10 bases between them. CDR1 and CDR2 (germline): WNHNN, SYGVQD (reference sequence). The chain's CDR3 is CASSRGMTDTQYF. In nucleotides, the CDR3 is TGCGCCAGCAGCCGAGGGATGACAGATACGCAGTATTTT.

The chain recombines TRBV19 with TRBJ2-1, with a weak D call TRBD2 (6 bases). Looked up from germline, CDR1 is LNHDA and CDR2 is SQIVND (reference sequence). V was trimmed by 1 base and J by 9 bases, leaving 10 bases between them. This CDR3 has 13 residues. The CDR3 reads CASSIGLVGEQFF. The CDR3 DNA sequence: TGTGCCAGTAGTATAGGACTAGTCGGTGAGCAGTTCTTC.

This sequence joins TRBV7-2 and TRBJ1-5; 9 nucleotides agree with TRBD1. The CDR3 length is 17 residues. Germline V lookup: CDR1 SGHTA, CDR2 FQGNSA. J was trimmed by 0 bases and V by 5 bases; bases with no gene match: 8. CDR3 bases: TGTGCCAGCAGCCGCCGGGACAGGGCCTTTAGCAATCAGCCCCAGCATTTT. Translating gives CASSRRDRAFSNQPQHF.

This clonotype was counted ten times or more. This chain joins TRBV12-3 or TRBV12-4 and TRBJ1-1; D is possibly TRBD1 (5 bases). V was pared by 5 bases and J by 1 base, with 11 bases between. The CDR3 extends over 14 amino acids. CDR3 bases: TGTGCCAGCAGTCTCACTCAGGGGAACACTGAAGCTTTCTTT. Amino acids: CASSLTQGNTEAFF.

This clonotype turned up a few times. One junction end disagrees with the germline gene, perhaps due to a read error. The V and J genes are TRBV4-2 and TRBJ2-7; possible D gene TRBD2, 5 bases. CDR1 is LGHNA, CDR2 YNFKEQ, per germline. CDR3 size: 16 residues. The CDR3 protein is CVSSQALKELASEQYF. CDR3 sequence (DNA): TGTGTCAGCAGCCAAGCCCTAAAAGAGCTAGCCTCCGAGCAGTACTTC.

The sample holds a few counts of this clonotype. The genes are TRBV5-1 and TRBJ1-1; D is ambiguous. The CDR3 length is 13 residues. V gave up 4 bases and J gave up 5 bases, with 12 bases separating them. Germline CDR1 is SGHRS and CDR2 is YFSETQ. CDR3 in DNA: TGCGCCAGCAGCGAGAACGCGGGTACTGAAGCTTTCTTT. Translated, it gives CASSENAGTEAFF. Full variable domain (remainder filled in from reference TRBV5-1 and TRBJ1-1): KAGVTQTPRYLIKTRGQQVTLSCSPISGHRSVSWYQQTPGQGLQFLFEYFSETQRNKGNFPGRFSGRQFSNSRSEMNVSTLELGDSALYLCASSENAGTEAFFGQGTRLTVV.

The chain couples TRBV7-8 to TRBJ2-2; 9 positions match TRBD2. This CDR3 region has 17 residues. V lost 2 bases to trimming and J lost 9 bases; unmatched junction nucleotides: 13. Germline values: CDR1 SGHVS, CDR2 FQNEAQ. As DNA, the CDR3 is TGTGCCAGCAGCTTACTAGCGGGGTCAGGTTTAGCAAGGGAGCTGTTTTTT. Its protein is CASSLLAGSGLARELFF.

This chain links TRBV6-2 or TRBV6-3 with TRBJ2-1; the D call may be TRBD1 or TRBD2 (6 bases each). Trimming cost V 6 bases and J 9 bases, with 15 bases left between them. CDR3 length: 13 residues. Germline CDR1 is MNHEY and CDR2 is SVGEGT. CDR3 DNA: TGTGCCAGCAGCTGGGGGCGGGGCGGTGAGCAGTTCTTC. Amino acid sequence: CASSWGRGGEQFF.

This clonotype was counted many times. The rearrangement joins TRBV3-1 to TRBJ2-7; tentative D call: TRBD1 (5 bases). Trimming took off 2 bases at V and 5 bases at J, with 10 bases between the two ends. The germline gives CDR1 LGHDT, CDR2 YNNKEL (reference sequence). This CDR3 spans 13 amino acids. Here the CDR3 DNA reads TGTGCCAGCAGCCAACAAGGGGTCGACGAGCAGTACTTC. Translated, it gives CASSQQGVDEQYF.

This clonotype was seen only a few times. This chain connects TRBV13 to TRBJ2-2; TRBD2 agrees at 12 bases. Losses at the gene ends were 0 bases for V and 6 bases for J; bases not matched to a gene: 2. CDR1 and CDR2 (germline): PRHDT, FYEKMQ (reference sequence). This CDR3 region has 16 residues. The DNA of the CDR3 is TGTGCCAGCAGCTTAGGACTAGCGGGAGGCCCCGGGGAGCTGTTTTTT. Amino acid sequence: CASSLGLAGGPGELFF.

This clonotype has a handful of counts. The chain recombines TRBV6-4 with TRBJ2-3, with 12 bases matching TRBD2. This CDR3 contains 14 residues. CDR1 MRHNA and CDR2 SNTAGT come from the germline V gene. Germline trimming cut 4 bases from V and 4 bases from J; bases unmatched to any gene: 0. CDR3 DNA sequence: TGTGCCAGCAGTGCTAGCGGGGGGGCAGATACGCAGTATTTT. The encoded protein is CASSASGGADTQYF.

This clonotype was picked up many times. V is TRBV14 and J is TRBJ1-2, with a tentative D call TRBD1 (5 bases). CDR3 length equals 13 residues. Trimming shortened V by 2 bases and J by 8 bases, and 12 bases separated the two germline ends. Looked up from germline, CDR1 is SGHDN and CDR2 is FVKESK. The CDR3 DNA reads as TGTGCCAGCAGCCAAACGATTGGGGGAGGCTACACCTTC. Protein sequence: CASSQTIGGGYTF.

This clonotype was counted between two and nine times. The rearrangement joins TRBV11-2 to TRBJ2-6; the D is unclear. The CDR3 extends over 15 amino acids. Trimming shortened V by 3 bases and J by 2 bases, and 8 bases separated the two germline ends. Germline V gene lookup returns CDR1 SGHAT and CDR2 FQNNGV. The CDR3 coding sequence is TGTGCCAGCAGCTTTGCGGAAGCTGGGGCCAACGTCCTGACTTTC. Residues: CASSFAEAGANVLTF.